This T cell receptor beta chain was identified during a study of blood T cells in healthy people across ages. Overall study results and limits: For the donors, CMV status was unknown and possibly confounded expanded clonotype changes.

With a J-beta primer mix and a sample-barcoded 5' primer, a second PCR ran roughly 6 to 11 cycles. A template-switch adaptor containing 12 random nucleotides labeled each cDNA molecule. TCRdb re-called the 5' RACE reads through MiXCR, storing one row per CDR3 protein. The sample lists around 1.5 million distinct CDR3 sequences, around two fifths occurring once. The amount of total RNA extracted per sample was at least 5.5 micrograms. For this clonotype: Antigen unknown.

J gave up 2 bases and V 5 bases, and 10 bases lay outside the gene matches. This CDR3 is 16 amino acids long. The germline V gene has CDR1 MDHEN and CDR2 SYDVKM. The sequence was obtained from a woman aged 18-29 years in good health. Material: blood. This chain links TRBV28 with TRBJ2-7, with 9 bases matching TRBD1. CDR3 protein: CASSPEVRQGAYEQYF. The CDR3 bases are TGTGCCAGCAGTCCCGAGGTGCGACAGGGGGCCTACGAGCAGTACTTC.